A single sample gave rise to the 4 T cell receptor beta chains below, sequenced in a study of OX40 agonist ivuxolimab in advanced cancers. Sequenced by immunoSEQ multiplex PCR; TCRdb stores in-frame clones only, minus some. The data show 90,000 to 100,000 clones, with around 85% seen just once and 3.8% held by the top ten. This specimen was CD4+ or CD8+ T cells sorted from blood, taken in a trial of the OX40 agonist ivuxolimab. The receptors shown here come from an adult with an advanced solid tumor such as melanoma, head and neck, liver or kidney cancer.

This clone was seen only a few times. The sample carries other DNA sequences with the same CDR3. The chain combines TRBV19 with TRBJ2-7; D gene ambiguous. V was pared by 6 bases and J by 0 bases, with 3 bases between. Germline CDR1 and CDR2: LNHDA and SQIVND (reference sequence). The CDR3 contains 11 residues. The CDR3 sequence: CASRNSYEQYF. CDR3 DNA: TGTGCCAGTAGGAACTCCTACGAGCAGTACTTC. Full variable domain (remainder filled in from reference TRBV19 and TRBJ2-7): DGGITQSPKYLFRKEGQNVTLSCEQNLNHDAMYWYRQDPGQGLRLIYYSQIVNDFQKGDIAEGYSVSREKKESFPLTVTSAQKNPTAFYLCASRNSYEQYFGPGTRLTVT.

The chain uses TRBV19 and TRBJ2-4, with a weak D call TRBD2 (6 bases). Trimming shortened V by 0 bases and J by 1 base, and 13 bases separated the two germline ends. The CDR3 runs 17 residues. Germline V gene sequence: CDR1 LNHDA, CDR2 SQIVND (reference sequence). The CDR3 nucleotides read TGTGCCAGTAGTATAGATCCCGGACTAAGGGCCAAAAACATTCAGTACTTC. Protein: CASSIDPGLRAKNIQYF.

This chain connects TRBV9 to TRBJ1-2; a weak D match, TRBD1 (6 bases). Germline assignment: CDR1 SGDLS and CDR2 YYNGEE. V shed 1 base and J shed 8 bases, with 12 bases lying between them. The CDR3 covers 13 residues. The CDR3 here is CASSVRSGEGYTF. The CDR3 DNA is TGTGCCAGCAGCGTAAGATCAGGGGAGGGCTACACCTTC.

This clone was found a few times. The V and J genes are TRBV5-5 and TRBJ1-2; 8 bases line up with TRBD1. Germline values: CDR1 SGHKS, CDR2 YYEKEE (reference sequence). After removal of 3 bases from V and 3 bases from J, the junction contained 10 bases not matched to a gene. The CDR3 has 16 residues. The CDR3 coding sequence is TGTGCCAGCAGCTGGGGAATGACAGGGGCCCACTATGGCTACACCTTC. Protein: CASSWGMTGAHYGYTF.